These 27 T cell receptor beta chains were sequenced from one sample in a study of T cell responses to AZD1222 COVID-19 vaccine. The assay was immunoSEQ multiplex PCR, and TCRdb's table has in-frame clones only and misses some. Here the sample spans over 120,000 clones, nearly 95% being singletons. The sample consisted of peripheral blood, taken 28 days after the second AZD1222 dose. Receptor source: an adult who received the AZD1222 COVID-19 vaccine.

This sequence joins TRBV27 and TRBJ1-4, with no clear D. CDR3 length: 15 residues. V lost 8 bases to trimming and J lost 6 bases, with 19 bases between them. CDR1 MNHEY and CDR2 SMNVEV come from the germline V gene (reference sequence). The CDR3 reads CASSPRVPRDEKLFF. CDR3 bases: TGTGCCAGCTCCCCTAGGGTTCCGAGGGATGAAAAACTGTTTTTT.

V and J are TRBV11-3 and TRBJ2-7; D gene unclear. V was shortened by 1 base and J by 0 bases, with 7 bases between the two germline ends. The CDR3 is 14 amino acids. Germline assignment: CDR1 SGHNT and CDR2 YENEEA. As DNA, the CDR3 is TGTGCCAGCAGCTTAGGCCTTAGCTCCTACGAGCAGTACTTC. It translates to CASSLGLSSYEQYF. The full variable domain, in which reference TRBV11-3 and TRBJ2-7 provide the parts outside the CDR3, is EAGVVQSPRYKIIEKKQPVAFWCNPISGHNTLYWYLQNLGQGPELLIRYENEEAVDDSQLPKDRFSAERLKGVDSTLKIQPAELGDSAVYLCASSLGLSSYEQYFGPGTRLTVT.

The chain carries TRBV19 and TRBJ1-1; D possibly corresponds to TRBD1 (6 bases). The CDR3 runs 15 residues. Germline loops: CDR1 LNHDA, CDR2 SQIVND (reference sequence). The germline V and J ends were trimmed by 7 bases and 0 bases, with 15 bases remaining between them. Here the CDR3 DNA reads TGTGCCAGTAAGGAGACAGGCGCCATGAACACTGAAGCTTTCTTT. It translates to CASKETGAMNTEAFF.

This clone was seen a handful of times. The genes are TRBV6-2 or TRBV6-3 and TRBJ1-1; 9 nucleotides line up with TRBD1. The CDR3 sequence is 17 residues long. CDR1 is MNHEY, CDR2 SVGEGT, per germline. J lost 3 bases, V lost 5 bases, and 13 bases had no gene match. The CDR3 bases are TGTGCCAGCAGTGTTTACCTCTTCGGACAGGGGTACACTGAAGCTTTCTTT. It codes for CASSVYLFGQGYTEAFF.

This rearrangement joins TRBV28 to TRBJ2-1, with D uncertain. This CDR3 has 13 residues. The V and J ends lost 7 bases and 0 bases respectively, with 7 bases between them. The germline V gene has CDR1 MDHEN and CDR2 SYDVKM. The CDR3 DNA sequence: TGTGCCAGCACACAGCTCTCCTACAATGAGCAGTTCTTC. It codes for CASTQLSYNEQFF.

This chain joins TRBV10-3 and TRBJ1-1; TRBD1 agrees at 8 bases. Trimming cost V 11 bases and J 5 bases; bases outside gene matches: 10. CDR3 size: 13 residues. Germline values: CDR1 ENHRY, CDR2 SYGVKD. CDR3 nucleotide sequence: TGTGCCGTAACGGGGACAGGTGATACTGAAGCTTTCTTT. It is translated as CAVTGTGDTEAFF.

V usage is TRBV9 and J usage is TRBJ2-1; 13 bases fit TRBD2. V dropped 4 bases and J dropped 4; count of bases not matched to a gene: 8. The CDR3 extends over 17 amino acids. CDR1 is SGDLS, CDR2 YYNGEE, per germline. The CDR3 region is CASSMSTSGREYNEQFF. The CDR3 DNA reads TGTGCCAGCAGCATGTCAACTAGCGGGAGGGAGTACAATGAGCAGTTCTTC.

V and J are TRBV27 and TRBJ2-1; the match to TRBD1 covers 7 bases. Looked up from germline, CDR1 is MNHEY and CDR2 is SMNVEV (reference sequence). The CDR3 is 16 residues long. V gave up 0 bases and J gave up 5 bases; unmatched junction bases: 7. The CDR3 region is CASSLSGQLLHNEQFF. Here the CDR3 DNA reads TGTGCCAGCAGTTTATCGGGACAGCTCCTACACAATGAGCAGTTCTTC.

The chain employs TRBV30 and TRBJ1-1, with D unresolved. The CDR3 totals 14 residues. The germline gives CDR1 GTSNPN, CDR2 SVGIG (reference sequence). V lost 3 bases and J lost 1, with 12 bases in between. CDR3 sequence reads: CAWSMSGANTEAFF. The CDR3 nucleotides read TGTGCCTGGAGCATGTCAGGCGCGAACACTGAAGCTTTCTTT.

This clone was counted many times. The gene calls are TRBV5-6 and TRBJ1-1; 9 bases agree with TRBD1. The CDR3 covers 14 residues. Germline V lookup: CDR1 SGHDT, CDR2 YYEEEE. J was trimmed by 6 bases and V by 1 base; bases with no gene match: 4. This CDR3 reads CASSLRDRVPEAFF. CDR3 nucleotides: TGTGCCAGCAGCTTGAGGGACAGGGTCCCTGAAGCTTTCTTT.

The chain uses TRBV27 and TRBJ1-5; TRBD1 matches 9 bases. The CDR3 extends over 16 amino acids. Germline V gives CDR1 MNHEY, CDR2 SMNVEV (reference sequence). V gave up 0 bases and J gave up 4 bases; unmatched junction bases: 4. The CDR3 loop reads CASSLSNRGLNQPQHF. The CDR3, as DNA: TGTGCCAGCAGTTTATCAAACAGGGGGCTAAATCAGCCCCAGCATTTT.

The chain employs TRBV29-1 and TRBJ2-3, with no clear D. This CDR3 is built from 16 residues. Looked up from germline, CDR1 is SQVTM and CDR2 is ANQGSEA. V was shortened by 0 bases and J by 0 bases, with 13 bases between the two germline ends. The CDR3 protein is CSVEETPRGSTDTQYF. DNA of the CDR3: TGCAGCGTTGAAGAAACCCCTCGCGGTAGCACAGATACGCAGTATTTT.

The rearrangement uses TRBV28 and TRBJ2-1; TRBD2 matches at 9 bases. The junction had 1 base not matched to a gene; V was cut back by 4 bases and J by 0 bases. Germline values: CDR1 MDHEN, CDR2 SYDVKM. This CDR3 has 15 residues. The chain's CDR3 is CASSSGLASYNEQFF. In nucleotides, the CDR3 is TGTGCCAGCAGTTCGGGACTAGCCTCCTACAATGAGCAGTTCTTC.

This sequence joins TRBV6-2 or TRBV6-3 and TRBJ1-2, with a weak D call TRBD1 (6 bases). The V gene's germline CDR1 is MNHEY and CDR2 SVGEGT. CDR3 size: 14 residues. Trimming cost V 6 bases and J 5 bases, with 16 bases left between them. The CDR3 DNA follows: TGTGCCAGCAGCAGCCTTCGGACAGATTATGGCTACACCTTC. Its protein product is CASSSLRTDYGYTF.

The chain uses TRBV11-2 and TRBJ2-1; 8 bases agree with TRBD2. From germline, CDR1 is SGHAT and CDR2 FQNNGV. V was pared by 0 bases and J by 10 bases, with 8 bases of the junction left unmatched. The CDR3 covers 15 residues. CDR3 DNA: TGTGCCAGCAGCTTAGATCTTATGACTAGCGCCGAGCAGTTCTTC. Encoded protein: CASSLDLMTSAEQFF. The full variable domain, with the rest looked up from reference TRBV11-2 and TRBJ2-1, is EAGVAQSPRYKIIEKRQSVAFWCNPISGHATLYWYQQILGQGPKLLIQFQNNGVVDDSQLPKDRFSAERLKGVDSTLKIQPAKLEDSAVYLCASSLDLMTSAEQFFGPGTRLTVL.

The chain couples TRBV14 to TRBJ1-3; D uncertain. The V gene's germline CDR1 is SGHDN and CDR2 FVKESK. Trimming left V 8 bases short and J 4 bases short, with 6 bases between. CDR3 length equals 11 residues. In nucleotides, the CDR3 is TGTGCCAGCGGCACAGGAAACACCATATATTTT. Translation gives CASGTGNTIYF.

The V and J genes are TRBV4-1 and TRBJ2-7; 12 nucleotides match TRBD2. V trimming: 0 bases; J trimming: 4 bases; junction bases outside the gene matches: 10. This CDR3 region has 18 residues. CDR1 is MGHRA and CDR2 is YSYEKL in the germline V gene. The CDR3 region is CASSQEAPGTSGFYEQYF. CDR3 nucleotides: TGCGCCAGCAGCCAAGAGGCTCCCGGGACTAGCGGGTTTTACGAGCAGTACTTC.

The genes are TRBV11-2 and TRBJ1-2; D not certain. Looked up from germline, CDR1 is SGHAT and CDR2 is FQNNGV. The germline V and J ends were trimmed by 0 bases and 4 bases, with 9 bases remaining between them. This CDR3 spans 14 amino acids. The CDR3 coding sequence is TGTGCCAGCAGCTTAGATCCCGTGGCCTATGGCTACACCTTC. Its translation: CASSLDPVAYGYTF.

The genes are TRBV30 and TRBJ1-5; D is possibly TRBD1 (6 bases). The V gene's germline CDR1 is GTSNPN and CDR2 SVGIG (reference sequence). V was shortened by 0 bases and J by 2 bases, with 11 bases between the two germline ends. The CDR3 runs to 15 residues. The CDR3 sequence is CAWSVWGLGNQPQHF. The CDR3 DNA reads as TGTGCCTGGAGTGTGTGGGGGCTGGGCAATCAGCCCCAGCATTTT.

The V call is TRBV18, the J call TRBJ2-7; maybe TRBD1 (7 bases). The CDR3 runs 13 residues. V lost 4 bases and J 9 bases, leaving 16 bases between the germline ends. Looked up from germline, CDR1 is KGHSH and CDR2 is LQKENI. In nucleotides, the CDR3 is TGTGCCAGCTCACAGACAGGGATGGAGGGGCAGTACTTC. It codes for CASSQTGMEGQYF. The variable domain in full, with the rest retrieved from reference TRBV18 and TRBJ2-7, is NAGVMQNPRHLVRRRGQEARLRCSPMKGHSHVYWYRQLPEEGLKFMVYLQKENIIDESGMPKERFSAEFPKEGPSILRIQQVVRGDSAAYFCASSQTGMEGQYFGPGTRLTVT.

V gene TRBV28 combines with J gene TRBJ1-1; maybe TRBD1 (5 bases). V lost 4 bases, J lost 0 bases, and 6 bases lay in between. This CDR3 is 13 amino acids long. Germline values: CDR1 MDHEN, CDR2 SYDVKM. For the CDR3, the DNA is TGTGCCAGCAGTTGGGGACTGAACACTGAAGCTTTCTTT. It yields the protein CASSWGLNTEAFF.

The gene calls are TRBV29-1 and TRBJ2-3; D is perhaps TRBD1 (6 bases). Germline V CDR1 and CDR2: SQVTM, ANQGSEA. The CDR3 runs 13 residues. Trimming took off 4 bases at V and 2 bases at J, with 10 bases between the two ends. The CDR3 protein is CSVAQGYTDTQYF. CDR3 bases: TGCAGCGTTGCACAGGGCTACACAGATACGCAGTATTTT.

This chain uses TRBV3-1 (or the pseudogene TRBV3-2) with TRBJ1-6, with a possible D match to TRBD1 (5 bases). This CDR3 has 16 amino acids. V was pared by 4 bases and J by 7 bases, with 17 bases between. Germline CDR1 is LGHDT and CDR2 is YNNKEL (reference sequence). CDR3 amino acids: CASSRMGGAPNSPLHF. CDR3 bases: TGTGCCAGCAGCCGAATGGGAGGGGCACCAAATTCACCCCTCCACTTT.

This clone was observed a single time. The chain couples TRBV27 to TRBJ1-2; D uncertain. V lost 7 bases and J lost 3, with 21 bases in between. This CDR3 is 16 amino acids long. Germline CDR1 and CDR2: MNHEY and SMNVEV (reference sequence). The CDR3 protein is CASTPSAGERDYGYTF. The CDR3 nucleotides are TGTGCCAGCACCCCTTCTGCTGGGGAGCGGGACTATGGCTACACCTTC.

The chain links TRBV28 to TRBJ1-2; 7 positions match TRBD1. J gave up 9 bases and V 8 bases, and 6 bases lay outside the gene matches. The CDR3 consists of 11 residues. Germline values: CDR1 MDHEN, CDR2 SYDVKM. In DNA, the CDR3 is TGTGCCAGCGGGACAGACATGCGCTACACCTTC. This codes for CASGTDMRYTF.

This clone has a single count. The J gene is TRBJ1-6, the V gene TRBV28, with D unclear. This CDR3 spans 17 amino acids. The germline V and J ends were trimmed by 4 bases and 0 bases, with 13 bases remaining between them. Germline-derived CDR1 and CDR2 are MDHEN and SYDVKM. The chain's CDR3 is CASSSGLTSSYNSPLHF. CDR3 nucleotides: TGTGCCAGCAGTTCAGGACTCACGAGCTCCTATAATTCACCCCTCCACTTT.

V usage is TRBV5-8 and J usage is TRBJ1-1; D gene ambiguous. With 4 bases removed from V and 6 bases from J, the gap between germline ends came to 7 bases. CDR1 is SGHTS and CDR2 is YDEGEE in the germline V gene. The CDR3 extends over 11 amino acids. The CDR3: CASSRTPEAFF. CDR3 sequence (DNA): TGTGCCAGCAGCCGGACTCCTGAAGCTTTCTTT.